What follows are 30 T cell receptor beta chains derived from one specimen sequenced in a study of cytomegalovirus exposure and HLA in healthy donors. The PCR had 60 Vbeta and 13 Jbeta primers. Method: immunoSEQ multiplex PCR; TCRdb's copy keeps in-frame clones and lacks some. The sample holds some 170,000 clones; roughly 85% are singletons and the top ten take 2.1%. Sequenced input: PBMCs. The receptors derive from a man aged 35 to 55 in good health and CMV-seronegative.

The chain is built from TRBV29-1 and TRBJ2-1; 13 nucleotides line up with TRBD2. Germline V gives CDR1 SQVTM, CDR2 ANQGSEA. V shed 7 bases and J 6 bases; nucleotides not matched to a gene: 9. The CDR3 contains 15 residues. CDR3 residues: CSAGTSGIGGNEQFF. CDR3 DNA: TGCAGCGCTGGGACTAGCGGGATCGGCGGCAATGAGCAGTTCTTC.

V is TRBV6-1 and J is TRBJ2-3; TRBD2 is a possible D gene (5 bases). Germline loops: CDR1 MNHNS, CDR2 SASEGT. This CDR3 is 16 amino acids long. Trimming pared 1 base from V and 6 bases from J, leaving 17 bases between. The CDR3 DNA reads as TGTGCCAGCAGTGAAGGGTTAGCGAAAGGTGCGGATACGCAGTATTTT. Translating it yields CASSEGLAKGADTQYF.

The chain employs TRBV11-1 and TRBJ2-5; 12 nucleotides align to TRBD1. Germline V lookup: CDR1 SGHAT, CDR2 FQDESV (reference sequence). There are 14 residues in the CDR3. Losses at the gene ends were 11 bases for V and 4 bases for J; bases not matched to a gene: 8. CDR3 nucleotide sequence: TGTGCCGAACCAAGGGACAGGGGGCGAGAGACCCAGTACTTC. It translates to CAEPRDRGRETQYF.

This clone showed up just a few times. The V gene is TRBV19, the J gene TRBJ2-2; D remains ambiguous. The CDR3 runs to 17 residues. Germline lookup yields CDR1 LNHDA and CDR2 SQIVND (reference sequence). V was shortened by 1 base and J by 4 bases, with 16 bases between the two germline ends. The CDR3 nucleotides are TGTGCCAGTAGTATAGGGCGGTCCAGAAGCTTCACCGGGGAGCTGTTTTTT. It is translated as CASSIGRSRSFTGELFF.

This chain links TRBV5-8 with TRBJ1-2, with 11 bases that match TRBD1. V trimming: 2 bases; J trimming: 4 bases; junction bases outside the gene matches: 4. Germline V gene sequence: CDR1 SGHTS, CDR2 YDEGEE. The CDR3 runs to 15 residues. The DNA for the CDR3 is TGTGCCAGCAGCTTCCGGGACAGGGGGATCTATGGCTACACCTTC. Translated, it gives CASSFRDRGIYGYTF.

This chain connects TRBV6-1 to TRBJ2-7; TRBD1 matches 10 bases. Germline V gene data show CDR1 as MNHNS and CDR2 as SASEGT. The CDR3 sequence is 13 residues long. V lost 5 bases and J lost 6; bases outside the gene matches: 4. The CDR3 DNA reads TGTGCCAGCAGTACGACAGGGGGCGGCGAGCAGTACTTC. It translates to CASSTTGGGEQYF.

The gene calls are TRBV28 and TRBJ2-2; D might be TRBD2 (6 bases). The length of the CDR3 is 13 residues. Germline lookup yields CDR1 MDHEN and CDR2 SYDVKM. V dropped 7 bases and J dropped 6 bases, with 12 bases sitting between them. The CDR3 DNA follows: TGTGCCAGCACCCGAGAGCGGGCCGGGGAGCTGTTTTTT. Translated: CASTRERAGELFF.

The rearrangement joins TRBV9 to TRBJ1-2; unclear D gene. Looked up from germline, CDR1 is SGDLS and CDR2 is YYNGEE. Deletions cut 3 bases from V and 9 bases from J, with 12 bases between. The CDR3 extends over 12 amino acids. Here the CDR3 DNA reads TGTGCCAGCAGCGCCCTTTACGGTAGCTACACCTTC. It specifies CASSALYGSYTF.

This rearrangement joins TRBV29-1 to TRBJ2-2, with 9 bases lining up with TRBD2. Germline V gene sequence: CDR1 SQVTM, CDR2 ANQGSEA. The CDR3 contains 16 residues. The junction had 9 bases not matched to a gene; V was cut back by 1 base and J by 6 bases. This chain's CDR3 is CSVEVPAGGMAGELFF. The DNA for the CDR3 is TGCAGCGTTGAAGTTCCAGCGGGAGGAATGGCCGGGGAGCTGTTTTTT.

The genes are TRBV7-8 and TRBJ2-7; 8 bases align to TRBD1. The germline gives CDR1 SGHVS, CDR2 FQNEAQ. J gave up 13 bases and V 3 bases, and 8 bases lay outside the gene matches. This CDR3 spans 12 amino acids. Here the CDR3 reads CASSLSGQGIYF. The CDR3 DNA reads TGTGCCAGCAGCTTGAGCGGACAGGGTATTTACTTC.

The rearrangement joins TRBV5-1 to TRBJ2-7; 7 nucleotides line up with TRBD2. The CDR3 length is 13 residues. The V gene end was trimmed by 5 bases and the J gene end by 6 bases; junction bases not matched to a gene: 8. Germline-derived CDR1 and CDR2 are SGHRS and YFSETQ. CDR3 protein: CASSLAAGREQYF. The CDR3 region has the DNA TGCGCCAGCAGTCTAGCGGCCGGCCGCGAGCAGTACTTC. Complete variable domain (other parts from reference TRBV5-1 and TRBJ2-7): KAGVTQTPRYLIKTRGQQVTLSCSPISGHRSVSWYQQTPGQGLQFLFEYFSETQRNKGNFPGRFSGRQFSNSRSEMNVSTLELGDSALYLCASSLAAGREQYFGPGTRLTVT.

The V call is TRBV28, the J call TRBJ2-7; 8 bases match TRBD2. The germline V gene has CDR1 MDHEN and CDR2 SYDVKM. Trimming cost V 8 bases and J 2 bases; bases outside gene matches: 5. The CDR3 length is 13 residues. The CDR3 nucleotides are TGTGCCAGCCGGGGACTAGATACCTACGAGCAGTACTTC. Translation: CASRGLDTYEQYF.

This clone was detected a few times. The rearrangement links TRBV11-2 to TRBJ2-6; possibly TRBD2 for D (7 bases). This CDR3 region has 13 residues. Germline V gives CDR1 SGHAT, CDR2 FQNNGV. Deletions cut 11 bases from V and 2 bases from J, with 10 bases between. CDR3 protein: CAEGGPGANVLTF. The CDR3 region has the DNA TGTGCCGAGGGGGGGCCTGGGGCCAACGTCCTGACTTTC.

The V gene is TRBV28, the J gene TRBJ2-3, with a weak D call TRBD1 (5 bases). This CDR3 contains 13 residues. V lost 5 bases to trimming and J lost 8 bases, with 14 bases between them. In germline, CDR1 is MDHEN, CDR2 SYDVKM. CDR3 nucleotide sequence: TGTGCCAGCAGTCTGGGGCAGGTTTCTACGCAGTATTTT. Translation: CASSLGQVSTQYF.

This clone was seen more than once but under ten times. The CDR3 bases are TGTGCCAGCAGTTTTTCCACTAGCGGGAGGGCCAAGACCCAGTACTTC. This translates into CASSFSTSGRAKTQYF. The rearrangement links TRBV28 to TRBJ2-5; 13 bases are a match to TRBD2. Per germline, CDR1 MDHEN and CDR2 SYDVKM. The CDR3 is 16 amino acids. Germline trimming cut 3 bases from V and 6 bases from J; bases unmatched to any gene: 7.

The genes are TRBV29-1 and TRBJ2-5, with D possibly being TRBD2 (6 bases). Trimming removed 7 bases at V and 6 bases at J, with 15 bases between. CDR1 is SQVTM and CDR2 is ANQGSEA in the germline V gene. The CDR3 is 12 amino acids. The DNA for the CDR3 is TGCAGCGGAGGAGGGCAAGGGCAGACCCAGTACTTC. It specifies CSGGGQGQTQYF.

This chain links TRBV6-5 with TRBJ2-7; 8 bases align to TRBD1. V trimming: 2 bases; J trimming: 0 bases; junction bases outside the gene matches: 0. This CDR3 has 14 residues. Germline assignment: CDR1 MNHEY and CDR2 SVGAGI. The DNA for the CDR3 is TGTGCCAGCAGTTACGGACAGGGCTCCTACGAGCAGTACTTC. Protein product: CASSYGQGSYEQYF.

The rearrangement joins TRBV5-1 to TRBJ2-3, with no clear D. CDR3 size: 13 residues. V lost 0 bases to trimming and J lost 4 bases, with 6 bases between them. The germline CDR1 and CDR2 sequences are SGHRS and YFSETQ. The CDR3 protein is CASSLGEADTQYF. The CDR3 DNA is TGCGCCAGCAGCTTGGGAGAGGCAGATACGCAGTATTTT.

The V call is TRBV4-2, the J call TRBJ1-1; TRBD1 agrees at 7 bases. After removal of 5 bases from V and 4 bases from J, the junction contained 10 bases not matched to a gene. The length of the CDR3 is 15 residues. Germline V gene lookup returns CDR1 LGHNA and CDR2 YNFKEQ. As DNA, the CDR3 is TGTGCCAGCAGCGCATCCACAGGGGCACTCACTGAAGCTTTCTTT. Encoded protein: CASSASTGALTEAFF.

This clone was detected only a few times. The chain employs TRBV28 and TRBJ2-7, with 10 nucleotides matching TRBD2. The CDR3 extends over 14 amino acids. CDR1 MDHEN and CDR2 SYDVKM come from the germline V gene. V dropped 6 bases and J dropped 5; count of bases not matched to a gene: 7. The CDR3 protein is CASSPQREGHEQYF. For the CDR3, the DNA is TGTGCCAGCAGCCCGCAGCGGGAGGGCCACGAGCAGTACTTC.

The rearrangement links TRBV18 to TRBJ1-2; D uncertain. Germline CDR1 reads KGHSH; CDR2 reads LQKENI. V lost 6 bases and J 2 bases, leaving 7 bases between the germline ends. The CDR3 spans 12 residues. The CDR3 coding sequence is TGTGCCAGCTCCCCCAGAAACTATGGCTACACCTTC. Protein: CASSPRNYGYTF.

The genes are TRBV7-9 and TRBJ2-7; maybe TRBD1 (5 bases). From germline, CDR1 is SEHNR and CDR2 FQNEAQ (reference sequence). The V gene lost 7 bases and the J gene lost 0 bases, with 16 bases spanning the gap. CDR3 length equals 15 residues. The CDR3 DNA follows: TGTGCCAGCAACCCAATCAAGGGGCCCTCCTACGAGCAGTACTTC. The encoded protein is CASNPIKGPSYEQYF.

This sequence joins TRBV9 and TRBJ2-3; TRBD2 is a possible D gene (6 bases). This CDR3 comprises 15 residues. Trimming took 0 bases from V and 1 from J, leaving 9 bases between them. Germline V gene data show CDR1 as SGDLS and CDR2 as YYNGEE. CDR3 in DNA: TGTGCCAGCAGCGTAGGGCCTAGCGGCACAGATACGCAGTATTTT. Amino acids: CASSVGPSGTDTQYF.

About this clone: At one end the junction does not follow the germline gene, possibly because of a read error. The V gene is TRBV6-6, the J gene TRBJ2-4, with D unresolved. Germline lookup yields CDR1 MNHNY and CDR2 SVGAGI (reference sequence). The CDR3 sequence is 13 residues long. The CDR3 loop is CASSKEQRNSQYF. DNA of the CDR3: TGTGCCAGCAGTAAAGAACAGAGAAACAGTCAGTACTTC.

V and J are TRBV6-1 and TRBJ2-1; TRBD2 might be the D (6 bases). Germline V gene sequence: CDR1 MNHNS, CDR2 SASEGT. The CDR3 spans 14 residues. V was shortened by 8 bases and J by 6 bases, with 17 bases between the two germline ends. The CDR3 nucleotides read TGTGCCAGCTTTACCGGGAGTTCGTCCAATGAGCAGTTCTTC. As protein: CASFTGSSSNEQFF.

V gene TRBV6-1 combines with J gene TRBJ1-1; 7 bases are a match to TRBD1. CDR1 is MNHNS and CDR2 is SASEGT in the germline V gene. The CDR3 has 14 residues. V was clipped by 6 bases and J by 2 bases; unmatched bases: 6. CDR3 in amino acids: CASRLGTANTEAFF. As DNA, the CDR3 is TGTGCCAGCAGGCTCGGGACAGCTAACACTGAAGCTTTCTTT.

CDR3: CASSTWGLAGGQFYEQYF. In DNA form, the CDR3 reads TGTGCCAGCAGCACCTGGGGGCTAGCGGGAGGGCAGTTCTACGAGCAGTACTTC. The rearrangement joins TRBV28 to TRBJ2-7; TRBD2 matches 12 bases. Germline-derived CDR1 and CDR2 are MDHEN and SYDVKM. V lost 6 bases and J lost 3; bases outside the gene matches: 15. This CDR3 comprises 18 residues. The entire variable domain, with the rest obtained from reference TRBV28 and TRBJ2-7, is as follows: DVKVTQSSRYLVKRTGEKVFLECVQDMDHENMFWYRQDPGLGLRLIYFSYDVKMKEKGDIPEGYSVSREKKERFSLILESASTNQTSMYLCASSTWGLAGGQFYEQYFGPGTRLTVT.

The V and J genes are TRBV28 and TRBJ1-4; D might be TRBD1 (5 bases). The V end was cut by 6 bases, the J end by 3 bases, with 14 bases between. Germline values: CDR1 MDHEN, CDR2 SYDVKM. The CDR3 is 15 amino acids. For the CDR3, the DNA is TGTGCCAGCAGCCAGGACATGGGGTCTAATGAAAAACTGTTTTTT. Encoded protein: CASSQDMGSNEKLFF.

The chain is built from TRBV6-1 and TRBJ1-2; the D is unclear. From germline, CDR1 is MNHNS and CDR2 SASEGT. This CDR3 comprises 11 residues. The germline V and J ends were trimmed by 1 base and 7 bases, with 4 bases remaining between them. The chain's CDR3 is CASSEGPGYTF. The CDR3 coding sequence is TGTGCCAGCAGTGAAGGGCCTGGCTACACCTTC.

CDR3 bases: TGTGCCAGCAGCTTAGGGATACAGGGGAGGACTGAAGCTTTCTTT. It specifies CASSLGIQGRTEAFF. This rearrangement joins TRBV7-2 to TRBJ1-1; 7 bases fit TRBD1. The CDR3 has 15 residues. Germline V CDR1 and CDR2: SGHTA, FQGNSA. With 1 base clipped from V and 5 bases from J, the junction kept 7 bases outside the gene matches.